These T cell receptor beta chains were read from a single sample in a study of response to subunit inactivated influenza vaccine. TCRdb ran MiXCR on the RT-PCR reads and lists one entry per CDR3 protein. Of roughly 670,000 distinct CDR3 sequences listed, approximately 14% were seen once; the top ten hold 7.6%. Specimen: PBMCs from blood, collected less than 15 days before vaccination. The receptors derive from a man in his fifties who received an inactivated influenza vaccine. Each CDR3 is given with its conserved first and last residue. Fields, in order: clone size, D gene, V gene, J gene, CDR3 DNA, CDR3 protein. D genes are given only for firm matches. Where a row states a size, it is once, few, many or the class of an expanded clone; other rows omit it.

clone size: NA; D gene: TRBD1; V gene: TRBV12-3/TRBV12-4; J gene: TRBJ2-1; CDR3 DNA: TGTGCCAGCAGTTTGGGGTATACAGGGGCCTACAATGAGCAGTTCTTC; CDR3 protein: CASSLGYTGAYNEQFF
clone size: NA; D gene: TRBD2; V gene: TRBV20-1; J gene: TRBJ2-1; CDR3 DNA: TGCAGTGCTAGAGGCGGGAGGGCCCTCAGGGCTGAGCAGTTCTTC; CDR3 protein: CSARGGRALRAEQFF
clone size: few; D gene: NA; V gene: TRBV28; J gene: TRBJ2-6; CDR3 DNA: TGTGCCAGCAGTCATTTCCCTGGGGCCAACGTCCTGACTTTC; CDR3 protein: CASSHFPGANVLTF
clone size: NA; D gene: NA; V gene: TRBV20-1; J gene: TRBJ2-7; CDR3 DNA: TGCAGTGCTAGAGACACGTTCCGGGGCTCCTACGAGCAGTACTTC; CDR3 protein: CSARDTFRGSYEQYF
clone size: NA; D gene: NA; V gene: TRBV13; J gene: TRBJ2-7; CDR3 DNA: TGTGCCAGCAGCCCCAGGGCCGGACAGACCTACGAGCAGTACTTC; CDR3 protein: CASSPRAGQTYEQYF
clone size: NA; D gene: NA; V gene: TRBV29-1; J gene: TRBJ2-1; CDR3 DNA: TGCAGCGTTGAAGATCAGAGGGCTAGTTATAATGAGCAGTTCTTC; CDR3 protein: CSVEDQRASYNEQFF
clone size: NA; D gene: NA; V gene: TRBV7-9; J gene: TRBJ2-2; CDR3 DNA: TGTGCCAGCAGCAAAGCAGGGGCGGAGGAGCTGTTTTTT; CDR3 protein: CASSKAGAEELFF
clone size: few; D gene: TRBD2; V gene: TRBV11-2; J gene: TRBJ2-5; CDR3 DNA: TGTGCCAGCAGACGGCCGGGACTAGCGGGGCAAGAGACCCAGTACTTC; CDR3 protein: CASRRPGLAGQETQYF
clone size: NA; D gene: NA; V gene: TRBV6-2/TRBV6-3; J gene: TRBJ1-1; CDR3 DNA: TGTGCCAGCAGTTACGGTATGAACACTGAAGCTTTCTTT; CDR3 protein: CASSYGMNTEAFF
clone size: many; D gene: NA; V gene: TRBV5-1; J gene: TRBJ1-2; CDR3 DNA: TGCGCCAGCAGCTTGGGGACAGATTTCTCCTATGGCTACACCTTC; CDR3 protein: CASSLGTDFSYGYTF
clone size: few; D gene: TRBD1; V gene: TRBV20-1; J gene: TRBJ2-7; CDR3 DNA: TGCAGCAGTGCTAGGTGGCAGGGGGCGGGGGAGCAGTACTTC; CDR3 protein: CSSARWQGAGEQYF
clone size: few; D gene: TRBD1; V gene: TRBV10-3; J gene: TRBJ1-6; CDR3 DNA: TGTGCCATCAGGGGACAGTCCATTAGTTCACCCCTCCACTTT; CDR3 protein: CAIRGQSISSPLHF
clone size: NA; D gene: NA; V gene: TRBV12-3/TRBV12-4; J gene: TRBJ2-3; CDR3 DNA: TGTGCCTGCAGTTTAGAGGACAACCCGGGGGACAGCTTTAATACGCAGTATTTT; CDR3 protein: CACSLEDNPGDSFNTQYF
clone size: NA; D gene: NA; V gene: TRBV7-8; J gene: TRBJ1-3; CDR3 DNA: TGTGCCAGCAGCCTAGGCCTAGGGCAGATAAACACCATATATTTT; CDR3 protein: CASSLGLGQINTIYF
clone size: few; D gene: NA; V gene: TRBV6-2/TRBV6-3; J gene: TRBJ2-7; CDR3 DNA: TGTGCCAGCAGGCGGCCTCCTTCCTACGAGCAGTACTTC; CDR3 protein: CASRRPPSYEQYF
clone size: many; D gene: TRBD2; V gene: TRBV6-5; J gene: TRBJ2-1; CDR3 DNA: TGTGCCAGCAGTTCTAGCGGGAGGGCTGGCAATGAGCAGTTCTTC; CDR3 protein: CASSSSGRAGNEQFF
clone size: few; D gene: NA; V gene: TRBV4-1; J gene: TRBJ2-7; CDR3 DNA: TGCGCCAGCAGCCAAGAGGGGATCAGGGGATCCTACGAGCAGTACTTC; CDR3 protein: CASSQEGIRGSYEQYF
clone size: many; D gene: NA; V gene: TRBV5-6; J gene: TRBJ2-5; CDR3 DNA: TGTGCCAGCAGTTCGGACTACCAAGAGACCCAGTACTTC; CDR3 protein: CASSSDYQETQYF
clone size: NA; D gene: TRBD2; V gene: TRBV7-2; J gene: TRBJ2-1; CDR3 DNA: TGTGCCAGCAGCTTCTCCGGGACTAGTCGGTATGAGCAGTTCTTC; CDR3 protein: CASSFSGTSRYEQFF
clone size: NA; D gene: NA; V gene: TRBV14; J gene: TRBJ1-2; CDR3 DNA: TGTGCCAGCAGCCAAGAACTGGGGCGGGGTGGCTACACCTTC; CDR3 protein: CASSQELGRGGYTF
clone size: many; D gene: NA; V gene: TRBV19; J gene: TRBJ2-2; CDR3 DNA: TGTGCCAGTAGTATACAGAACACCGGGGAGCTGTTTTTT; CDR3 protein: CASSIQNTGELFF
clone size: NA; D gene: NA; V gene: TRBV18; J gene: TRBJ1-1; CDR3 DNA: TGTGCCAGCTCTCTCTCCGGAGGAGGGGGCACTGAAGCTTTCTTT; CDR3 protein: CASSLSGGGGTEAFF
clone size: once; D gene: NA; V gene: TRBV4-1; J gene: TRBJ1-3; CDR3 DNA: TGCGCCAGCAGCCAGCGATACGATGGGGTATCCGGAAACACCATATATTTT; CDR3 protein: CASSQRYDGVSGNTIYF
clone size: few; D gene: NA; V gene: TRBV28; J gene: TRBJ2-1; CDR3 DNA: TGTGCCAGCATCAGCTCCTACAATGAGCAGTTCTTC; CDR3 protein: CASISSYNEQFF
clone size: NA; D gene: TRBD2; V gene: TRBV4-1; J gene: TRBJ2-7; CDR3 DNA: TGCGCCAGCAGCCCAACTAGCGGGGGACAATCCTACGAGCAGTACTTC; CDR3 protein: CASSPTSGGQSYEQYF
clone size: many; D gene: NA; V gene: TRBV10-3; J gene: TRBJ2-7; CDR3 DNA: TGTGCCATCAGGGCCCGTAACGAGCAGTACTTC; CDR3 protein: CAIRARNEQYF
clone size: NA; D gene: NA; V gene: TRBV14; J gene: TRBJ2-1; CDR3 DNA: TGTGCCAGCAGCCAAGGCTTACTGACCTACAATGAGCAGTTCTTC; CDR3 protein: CASSQGLLTYNEQFF
clone size: NA; D gene: NA; V gene: TRBV20-1; J gene: TRBJ1-6; CDR3 DNA: TGCAGTGCCCATAGGGGGGGTTGGAATAATTCACCCCTCCACTTT; CDR3 protein: CSAHRGGWNNSPLHF
clone size: NA; D gene: NA; V gene: TRBV12-3/TRBV12-4; J gene: TRBJ1-6; CDR3 DNA: TGTGCCAGCAGTTTGAGTCTTGGGTATAATTCACCCCTCCACTTT; CDR3 protein: CASSLSLGYNSPLHF
clone size: few; D gene: TRBD1; V gene: TRBV20-1; J gene: TRBJ1-6; CDR3 DNA: TGCAGTGCTAGCGAGACAGGGCTGAATTCACCCCTCCACTTT; CDR3 protein: CSASETGLNSPLHF
clone size: many; D gene: TRBD2; V gene: TRBV29-1; J gene: TRBJ2-3; CDR3 DNA: TGCAGCGTGAACGGAGGGACTAGCAGCACAGATACGCAGTATTTT; CDR3 protein: CSVNGGTSSTDTQYF
clone size: NA; D gene: NA; V gene: TRBV11-2; J gene: TRBJ2-1; CDR3 DNA: TGTGCCAGCAGCTTAGCTAGCCTGAATGAGCAGTTCTTC; CDR3 protein: CASSLASLNEQFF
clone size: NA; D gene: NA; V gene: TRBV12-3/TRBV12-4; J gene: TRBJ2-7; CDR3 DNA: TGTGCCAGCAGTTTAACTTACGGAACCTACGAGCAGTACTTC; CDR3 protein: CASSLTYGTYEQYF
clone size: NA; D gene: TRBD2; V gene: TRBV18; J gene: TRBJ2-1; CDR3 DNA: TGTGCCAGCTCACCGGGACTAGCGGGAGGTTATGAGCAGTTCTTC; CDR3 protein: CASSPGLAGGYEQFF
clone size: few; D gene: TRBD1; V gene: TRBV7-8; J gene: TRBJ2-1; CDR3 DNA: TGTGCCAGCAGCTACCGACAGGGGGCCTACAATGAGCAGTTCTTC; CDR3 protein: CASSYRQGAYNEQFF
clone size: NA; D gene: NA; V gene: TRBV7-2; J gene: TRBJ2-7; CDR3 DNA: TGTGCCAGCAGCTTAGTGGGGTATGGGGGTTCCTACGAGCAGTACTTC; CDR3 protein: CASSLVGYGGSYEQYF
clone size: NA; D gene: NA; V gene: TRBV7-9; J gene: TRBJ1-5; CDR3 DNA: TGTGCCAGCAGCCCCCCTTATAGCAATCAGCCCCAGCATTTT; CDR3 protein: CASSPPYSNQPQHF
clone size: NA; D gene: TRBD1; V gene: TRBV5-1; J gene: TRBJ2-5; CDR3 DNA: TGCGCCAGCAGCTTTAATACAGGGGGCCAAGAGACCCAGTACTTC; CDR3 protein: CASSFNTGGQETQYF
clone size: few; D gene: NA; V gene: TRBV10-3; J gene: TRBJ1-1; CDR3 DNA: TGTGCCATCAGTGAACGGGTTGGGAACACTGAAGCTTTCTTT; CDR3 protein: CAISERVGNTEAFF
clone size: many; D gene: NA; V gene: TRBV10-3; J gene: TRBJ1-5; CDR3 DNA: TGTGCCATCAGCCCCTCGGAGGATCAGCCCCAGCATTTT; CDR3 protein: CAISPSEDQPQHF
clone size: many; D gene: NA; V gene: TRBV27; J gene: TRBJ2-3; CDR3 DNA: TGTGCCAGCAGTTTTCGAGGGGTGGTCACAGATACGCAGTATTTT; CDR3 protein: CASSFRGVVTDTQYF
clone size: NA; D gene: TRBD2; V gene: TRBV11-2; J gene: TRBJ2-1; CDR3 DNA: TGTGCCAGCAGCTTAGGCCGAGCGGGAGGTGGTGAGCAGTTCTTC; CDR3 protein: CASSLGRAGGGEQFF
clone size: once; D gene: NA; V gene: TRBV7-9; J gene: TRBJ1-5; CDR3 DNA: TGTGCCAGCAGCTTAGCCGGGTGCGCTTCTCAGCCCCAGCATTTT; CDR3 protein: CASSLAGCASQPQHF
clone size: NA; D gene: TRBD1; V gene: TRBV3-1; J gene: TRBJ2-1; CDR3 DNA: TGTGCCAGCAAATATGGGACAGGGCCCACTGAGCAGTTCTTC; CDR3 protein: CASKYGTGPTEQFF
clone size: many; D gene: NA; V gene: TRBV6-5; J gene: TRBJ2-2; CDR3 DNA: TGTGCCAGCAGTTATACCCCCATGGGGGGAAACACCGGGGAGCTGTTTTTT; CDR3 protein: CASSYTPMGGNTGELFF
clone size: NA; D gene: NA; V gene: TRBV24-1; J gene: TRBJ2-1; CDR3 DNA: TGTGCCACCAGTGATTCAAATAGCGACGGAATGCAGTTCTTC; CDR3 protein: CATSDSNSDGMQFF
clone size: NA; D gene: NA; V gene: TRBV18; J gene: TRBJ2-3; CDR3 DNA: TGTGCCAGCAACACCCCTGGGGGTGAGCACTCCCCTACCTCCGCGCGCGCTAGCACAGATACGCAGTATTTT; CDR3 protein: CASNTPGGEHSPTSARASTDTQYF
clone size: NA; D gene: NA; V gene: TRBV27; J gene: TRBJ2-2; CDR3 DNA: TGTGCCAGCAGTTTCAACAGGGAAAACACCGGGGAGCTGTTTTTT; CDR3 protein: CASSFNRENTGELFF
clone size: NA; D gene: NA; V gene: TRBV3-1; J gene: TRBJ2-3; CDR3 DNA: TGTGCCAGCAGCCAAGACTACTTCACAGATACGCAGTATTTT; CDR3 protein: CASSQDYFTDTQYF